This T cell receptor beta chain was identified in a study of T cell responses to AZD1222 COVID-19 vaccine. The study's findings and limits: Recipients of two AZD1222 doses showed rising Spike-specific TCR breadth and depth. Sampled repertoires all dated from after the peak T cell response. Clonal diversity may have been underestimated in mostly white British donors.

Data came from immunoSEQ multiplex PCR; TCRdb stores just in-frame clones and leaves some out. The table lists approximately 110,000 clones, approximately 91% of them singletons. Regarding this clone: Its antigen remains unidentified.

With 1 base removed from V and 6 bases from J, the gap between germline ends came to 4 bases. CDR1 is SGHVS and CDR2 is FQNEAQ in the germline V gene. CDR3 size: 12 residues. The J gene is TRBJ2-1, the V gene TRBV7-8, with no clear D. This TCR derives from an adult in good health. The material was peripheral blood, obtained on day 0 of AZD1222 vaccination. The DNA of the CDR3 is TGTGCCAGCAGCTTAGGGGTCAATGAGCAGTTCTTC. Translated: CASSLGVNEQFF.